This is a list of T cell receptor beta chains from one sample in a study of cytomegalovirus exposure and HLA in healthy donors. Using immunoSEQ multiplex PCR, the repertoire was profiled, and TCRdb retains in-frame clones only, with some absent. Among more than 90,000 clones listed, around three quarters were seen once. Sequenced material: PBMCs. These receptors all stem from a man over 45 in good health and CMV-seropositive. CDR3s include the opening cysteine and the closing phenylalanine or tryptophan. A D gene is named only where the DNA matches it firmly. A clone size is listed for some rows: how often the clone was seen (once, few, many), or a class if it is expanded.

j_gene | d_gene | len | v_gene | abundance | CDR3nt | CDR3aa
TRBJ1-1 | TRBD1 | 13 | TRBV15 | - | TGTGCCACCAGCAGAGGGACAGGCTCCCCGACTTTCTTT | CATSRGTGSPTFF
TRBJ1-1 | - | 14 | TRBV18 | - | TGTGCCAGCTCACCTTCAGTTCAGGGAACTGAAGCTTTCTTT | CASSPSVQGTEAFF
TRBJ1-1 | TRBD1 | 13 | TRBV29-1 | - | TGCAGCGTTGAAGCACAGGCAGGGGGTCAAGCTTTCTTT | CSVEAQAGGQAFF
TRBJ1-5 | - | 17 | TRBV2 | - | TGTGCCAGCAGGACCCCTGGGGAGGCGATTAGCAATCAGCCCCAGCATTTT | CASRTPGEAISNQPQHF
TRBJ1-1 | TRBD1 | 14 | TRBV7-8 | - | TGTGCCAGCAGCATCCGGACAGGGCCCACTGAAGCTTTCTTT | CASSIRTGPTEAFF
TRBJ2-3 | TRBD1 | 13 | TRBV5-8 | - | TGTGCCAGCCAGACAGGGGGCACAGATACGCAGTATTTT | CASQTGGTDTQYF
TRBJ2-2 | TRBD1 | 17 | TRBV4-1 | - | TGCGCCAGCAGCCAAGAGTCGCAGGGGGCGAACACCGGGGAGCTGTTTTTT | CASSQESQGANTGELFF
TRBJ1-3 | - | 15 | TRBV5-1 | few | TGCGCCAGCAGCCCCCGGACAGACTCTGGAAACACCATATATTTT | CASSPRTDSGNTIYF
TRBJ1-4 | TRBD1 | 15 | TRBV28 | - | TGTGCCAGCAGTTTATTTGGGACAGGGAATGAAAAACTGTTTTTT | CASSLFGTGNEKLFF
TRBJ1-6 | TRBD1 | 15 | TRBV25-1 | - | TGTGCCAGCAGTGCGACGGACAGGGATAATTCACCCCTCCACTTT | CASSATDRDNSPLHF
TRBJ1-4 | - | 16 | TRBV9 | - | TGTGCCAGCAGCGTAGGTGAAGAGATAAGAGGTGAAAAACTGTTTTTT | CASSVGEEIRGEKLFF
TRBJ2-7 | - | 13 | TRBV6-1 | - | TGTGCCAGCAGTGAAAATCTCTCCTACGAGCAGTACTTC | CASSENLSYEQYF
TRBJ1-5 | - | 15 | TRBV5-1 | - | TGCGCCAGCAGCTTGGAGGGGGGGGAACGACAGCCCCAGCATTTT | CASSLEGGERQPQHF
TRBJ2-3 | TRBD2 | 16 | TRBV4-2 | - | TGTGCCAGCAGCCAAGCTAGCGGGGGGGGGACAGATACGCAGTATTTT | CASSQASGGGTDTQYF
TRBJ1-1 | - | 15 | TRBV4-1 | - | TGCGCCAGCAGCCAAGATTTAGCGCCGAACACTGAAGCTTTCTTT | CASSQDLAPNTEAFF
TRBJ2-1 | TRBD1 | 15 | TRBV19 | once | TGTGCCAGTAGTACCCCGGGACAGGGAAACAATGAGCAGTTCTTC | CASSTPGQGNNEQFF
TRBJ1-1 | TRBD1 | 13 | TRBV6-1 | - | TGTGCCAGCAGGGACAGGGGAAACACTGAAGCTTTCTTT | CASRDRGNTEAFF
TRBJ2-5 | TRBD1 | 15 | TRBV5-4 | - | TGTGCCAGCAGCTTGGCAAGGGACAGCCAAGAGACCCAGTACTTC | CASSLARDSQETQYF
TRBJ2-5 | - | 12 | TRBV7-9 | - | TGTGCCACCCGGGACTACCAAGAGACCCAGTACTTC | CATRDYQETQYF
TRBJ1-3 | - | 11 | TRBV7-9 | few | TGTGCTTTAGGGACGGGAGTAACCATATATTTT | CALGTGVTIYF